This entry features one TCR beta chain sequence. There are many counts of this clone. Its antigen target is currently unknown. The sample originates from a study of T cell clonality in common variable immunodeficiency (dated by TCRdb to the mid-2010s). CVID samples and control samples contributed equivalent amounts of genomic DNA as sequencing input. For every sample, a 60 bp segment covering the rearranged TCRbeta CDR3 region was amplified and then sequenced. TCRbeta amplification used the immunoSEQ assay, a bias-corrected multiplex PCR with high-throughput sequencing. The original methods were these. Every unique nucleotide sequence counted as a clone and was annotated with V, D and J genes, copy number and frequency. Sequences were labeled productive if in frame, and non-productive if out of frame or containing stop codons. Clonality was calculated from Shannon's entropy as previously described. The predicted amino acid sequences of productive clones were used to derive the mean CDR3 Kyte-Doolittle hydropathy. Scaled V gene usage was hierarchically clustered using Manhattan distance and complete linkage with the R hclust function. Sharing of clones by CDR3 amino acid sequence was evaluated by resampling 12 repertoires per group over 100 rounds. The repertoires were searched for roughly 69 published EBV-specific and fewer than 250 published CMV-specific TCRbeta sequences. Analysis left out two CVID samples that produced under 10,000 sequences, so fewer than 50 CVID repertoires remained. What TCRdb holds here is the immuneACCESS table cut down to in-frame rearrangements. Part of the clones is not present; checked against another copy, under half of the missing clones reflect an unresolved V gene, and the others are unexplained. Clonal size and the V and J genes are those of that table, whereas D and trimming came from the DNA. In this sample, several thousand clones appear, none counted once only. The ten most abundant clones make up less than 5.5% of the sample.

The paper as a whole reports these results and caveats: CVID TCRbeta sequences reportedly showed fewer deletions and N-nucleotide insertions and lacked highly modified clones with 13 or more V deletions. Healthy controls shared more TCRbeta clones with each other than CVID subjects shared among themselves (p < 0.0001). Despite equal DNA input, controls averaged approximately 88,000 unique sequences per sample versus around 30,000 in CVID samples. Patient heterogeneity within the CVID cohort put limits on correlating repertoire features with clinical complications. The authors noted that sequencing repertoires of T cell subpopulations would be needed to clarify what caused the increased clonality in CVID. Increased TCRbeta clonality was found in CVID subjects compared with healthy controls (t-test p = 0.018), with the increase being most characteristic of about a third of subjects.

CVID was diagnosed by standard criteria: serum IgG, IgA and/or IgM reduced below normal range, plus specific antibody deficiency. A total of 44 subjects (approximately 15 female and around 30 male; age range roughly 8 to 70 years, mean age about 40) were included in the CVID group. Predominantly Caucasian heritage was noted among both the CVID patients and the healthy controls. At the time of study participation, every CVID subject had been on replacement immunoglobulin therapy for one year or longer. At blood collection, none of the CVID subjects was ill or on immunomodulatory or immunosuppressive medication. Heparinized peripheral whole blood samples of about 4.5 to 8 ml were collected from each donor. Genomic DNA from adults with common variable immune deficiency (CVID) and from healthy adult controls was the source for sequencing TCRbeta CDR3 repertoires. Diluted blood was density-centrifuged over Hypaque 1077 or Ficoll-Paque to isolate peripheral blood mononuclear cells. Genomic DNA was obtained from unsorted mononuclear cells using either Qiagen column purification or a centrifugation-based method.

The sequence was obtained from a human donor with common variable immunodeficiency. The material sequenced was peripheral blood mononuclear cells.

This receptor has the CDR3 CACLEDSYGYTF. The covered CDR3 bases are TGTGCCTGCCTCGAGGACAGTTATGGC. The rearranged segments are TRBV30 and TRBJ1-2; a tentative D match to TRBD1 spans 6 bases. The CDR3 is cut off 3 residues early in the read; its end comes from the germline J gene. Sequences GTSNPN (CDR1) and SVGIG (CDR2) are obtained from the germline V gene (reference sequence). From the cysteine up to the phenylalanine, the CDR3 has a length of 12 residues. The DNA covers only part of the CDR3, 27 bases in frame from base 1. V and J lose 6 bases and 5 bases, and a span of 13 bases separates them.